This TCR beta chain was identified during a study of blood T cell repertoires in COVID-19. Across the study: The United States, Italy and Spain provided the acute and convalescent COVID-19 samples. T cells, B-cell-depleted T cells, or PBMCs supplied cDNA or gDNA.

Recruited during active infection, patients (from Seattle) were subsequently followed longitudinally. Produced via immunoSEQ multiplex PCR; TCRdb's table is partial and in-frame only. The data hold around 460,000 clones, with about 90% observed a single time. The source is a man younger than 35 with COVID-19, enrolled during active disease. Sequenced: peripheral blood.

DNA for the CDR3: TGTGCCAGCAGCCGGGAGATGGGGCAGCCCCAGCATTTT. Translating it yields CASSREMGQPQHF. J is TRBJ1-5 and V is TRBV5-4; no definite D call. Germline CDR1 SGHNT, CDR2 YYREEE (reference sequence). Trimming shortened V by 4 bases and J by 7 bases, and 12 bases separated the two germline ends. This CDR3 is 13 amino acids long.